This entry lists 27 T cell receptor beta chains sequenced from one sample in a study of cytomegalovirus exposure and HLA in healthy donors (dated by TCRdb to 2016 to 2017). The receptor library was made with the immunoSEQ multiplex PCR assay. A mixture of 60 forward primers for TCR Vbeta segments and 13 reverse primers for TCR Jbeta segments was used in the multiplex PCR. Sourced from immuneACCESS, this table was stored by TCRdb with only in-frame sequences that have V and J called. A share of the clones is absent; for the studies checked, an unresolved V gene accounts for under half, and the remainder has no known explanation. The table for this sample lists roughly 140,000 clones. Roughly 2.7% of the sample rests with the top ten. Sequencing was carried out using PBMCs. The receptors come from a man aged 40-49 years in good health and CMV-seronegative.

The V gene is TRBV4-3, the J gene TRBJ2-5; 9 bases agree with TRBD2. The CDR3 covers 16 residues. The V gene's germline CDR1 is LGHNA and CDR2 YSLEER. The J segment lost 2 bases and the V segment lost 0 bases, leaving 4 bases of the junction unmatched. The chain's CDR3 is CASSQDELAGQETQYF. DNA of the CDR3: TGCGCCAGCAGCCAAGATGAGCTAGCGGGGCAAGAGACCCAGTACTTC.

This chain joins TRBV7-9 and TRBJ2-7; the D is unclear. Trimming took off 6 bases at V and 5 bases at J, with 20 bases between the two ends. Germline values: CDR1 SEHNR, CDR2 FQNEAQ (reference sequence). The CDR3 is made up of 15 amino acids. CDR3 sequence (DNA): TGTGCCAGCAGTTCCTGGGCTACAGAACTCGACGAGCAGTACTTC. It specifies CASSSWATELDEQYF.

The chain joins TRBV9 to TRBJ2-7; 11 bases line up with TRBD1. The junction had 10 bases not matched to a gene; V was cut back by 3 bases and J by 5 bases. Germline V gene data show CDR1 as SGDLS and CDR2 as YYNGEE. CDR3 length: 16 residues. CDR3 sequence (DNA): TGTGCCAGCAGCGAGGGGGTCGGACAGGGGGCCCACGAGCAGTACTTC. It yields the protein CASSEGVGQGAHEQYF.

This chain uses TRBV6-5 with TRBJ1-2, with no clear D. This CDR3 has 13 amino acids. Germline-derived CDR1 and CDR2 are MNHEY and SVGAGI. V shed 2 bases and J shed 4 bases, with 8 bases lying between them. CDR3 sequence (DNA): TGTGCCAGCAGTTACGGGCACACCTATGGCTACACCTTC. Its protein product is CASSYGHTYGYTF.

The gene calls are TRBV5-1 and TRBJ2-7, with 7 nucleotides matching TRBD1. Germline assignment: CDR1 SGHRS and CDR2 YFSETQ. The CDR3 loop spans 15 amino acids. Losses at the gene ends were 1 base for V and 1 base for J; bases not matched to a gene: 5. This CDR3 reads CASSLTPGQSYEQYF. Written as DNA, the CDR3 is TGCGCCAGCAGCTTGACACCGGGACAGTCCTACGAGCAGTACTTC.

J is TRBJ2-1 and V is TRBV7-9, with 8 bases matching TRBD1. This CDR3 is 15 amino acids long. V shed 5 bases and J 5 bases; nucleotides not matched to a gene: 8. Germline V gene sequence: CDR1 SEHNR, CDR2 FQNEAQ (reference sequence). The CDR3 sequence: CASSANRGYNNEQFF. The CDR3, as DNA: TGTGCCAGCAGCGCCAACAGGGGGTATAACAATGAGCAGTTCTTC.

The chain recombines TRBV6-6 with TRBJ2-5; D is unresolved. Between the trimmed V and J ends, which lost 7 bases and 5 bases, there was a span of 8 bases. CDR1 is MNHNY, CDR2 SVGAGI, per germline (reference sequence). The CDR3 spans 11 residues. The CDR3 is CASIFEETQYF. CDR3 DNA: TGTGCCAGCATCTTCGAGGAGACCCAGTACTTC.

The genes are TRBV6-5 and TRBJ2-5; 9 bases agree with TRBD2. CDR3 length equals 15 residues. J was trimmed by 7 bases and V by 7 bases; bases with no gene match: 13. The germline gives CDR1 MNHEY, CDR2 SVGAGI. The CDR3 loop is CASIPQRGASGTQYF. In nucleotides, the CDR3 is TGTGCCAGCATTCCACAGCGGGGGGCCTCGGGGACCCAGTACTTC.

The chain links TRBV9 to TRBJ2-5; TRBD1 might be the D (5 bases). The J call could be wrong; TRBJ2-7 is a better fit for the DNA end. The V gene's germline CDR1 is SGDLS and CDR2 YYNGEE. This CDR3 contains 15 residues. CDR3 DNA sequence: TGTGCCAGCAGCGTAGGACAGATTACATTCCACGAGCAGTACTTC. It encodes CASSVGQITFHEQYF.

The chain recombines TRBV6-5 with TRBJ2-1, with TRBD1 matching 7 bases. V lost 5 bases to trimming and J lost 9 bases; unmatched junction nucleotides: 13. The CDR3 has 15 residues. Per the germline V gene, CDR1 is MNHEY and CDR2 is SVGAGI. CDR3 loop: CASSQNPQGIGEQFF. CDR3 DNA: TGTGCCAGCAGTCAGAATCCACAGGGGATAGGTGAGCAGTTCTTC.

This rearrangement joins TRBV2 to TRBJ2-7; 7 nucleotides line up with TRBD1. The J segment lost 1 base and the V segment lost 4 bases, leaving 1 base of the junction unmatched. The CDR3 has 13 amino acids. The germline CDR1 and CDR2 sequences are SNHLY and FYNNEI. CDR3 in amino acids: CASSGDRSYEQYF. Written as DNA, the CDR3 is TGTGCCAGCAGTGGGGACAGATCCTACGAGCAGTACTTC. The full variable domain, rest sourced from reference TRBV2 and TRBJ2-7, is EPEVTQTPSHQVTQMGQEVILRCVPISNHLYFYWYRQILGQKVEFLVSFYNNEISEKSEIFDDQFSVERPDGSNFTLKIRSTKLEDSAMYFCASSGDRSYEQYFGPGTRLTVT.

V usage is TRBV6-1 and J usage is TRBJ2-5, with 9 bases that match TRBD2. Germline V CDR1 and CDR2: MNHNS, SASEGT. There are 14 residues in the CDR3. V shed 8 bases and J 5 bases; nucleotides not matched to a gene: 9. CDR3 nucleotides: TGTGCCAGCTGCCGCCTAGCGGGGTACGAGACCCAGTACTTC. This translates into CASCRLAGYETQYF.

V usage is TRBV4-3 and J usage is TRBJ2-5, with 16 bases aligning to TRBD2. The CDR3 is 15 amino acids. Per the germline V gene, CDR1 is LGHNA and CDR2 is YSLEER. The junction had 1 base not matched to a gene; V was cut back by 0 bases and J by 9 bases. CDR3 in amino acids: CASSQEGLAGGAQYF. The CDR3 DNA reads TGCGCCAGCAGCCAAGAGGGACTAGCGGGGGGGGCCCAGTACTTC.

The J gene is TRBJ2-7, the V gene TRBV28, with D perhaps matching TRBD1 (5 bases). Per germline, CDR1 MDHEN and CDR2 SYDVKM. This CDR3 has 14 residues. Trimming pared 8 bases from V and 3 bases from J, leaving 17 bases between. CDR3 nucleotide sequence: TGTGCCAGCCGCTACCCCGGACACGGCTACGAGCAGTACTTC. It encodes CASRYPGHGYEQYF.

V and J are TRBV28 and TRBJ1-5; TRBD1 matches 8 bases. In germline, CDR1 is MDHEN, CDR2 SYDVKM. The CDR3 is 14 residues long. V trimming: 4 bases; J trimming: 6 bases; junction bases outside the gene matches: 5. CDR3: CASSSRQGSQPQHF. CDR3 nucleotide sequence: TGTGCCAGCAGTTCCCGACAGGGGAGTCAGCCCCAGCATTTT.

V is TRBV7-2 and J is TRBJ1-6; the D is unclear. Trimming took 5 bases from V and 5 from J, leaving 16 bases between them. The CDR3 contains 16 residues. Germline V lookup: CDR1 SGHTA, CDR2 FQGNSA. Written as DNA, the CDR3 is TGTGCCAGCAGCCCCATCTCGGCAGCGCATAATTCACCCCTCCACTTT. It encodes CASSPISAAHNSPLHF.

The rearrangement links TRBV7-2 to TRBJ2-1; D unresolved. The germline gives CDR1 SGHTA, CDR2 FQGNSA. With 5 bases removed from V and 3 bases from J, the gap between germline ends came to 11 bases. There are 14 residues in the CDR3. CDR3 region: CASSPGSNYNEQFF. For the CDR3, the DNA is TGTGCCAGCAGCCCCGGGTCGAACTACAATGAGCAGTTCTTC.

The CDR3: CASSLGLRGGDTDTQYF. The CDR3 nucleotides read TGTGCCAGCAGCTTAGGGCTCCGCGGGGGAGACACAGATACGCAGTATTTT. The chain carries TRBV7-6 and TRBJ2-3; TRBD2 matches 7 bases. V shed 1 base, J shed 2 bases, and the junction held 9 bases outside the gene matches. The CDR3 is 17 amino acids. Germline V gene sequence: CDR1 SGHVS, CDR2 FNYEAQ.

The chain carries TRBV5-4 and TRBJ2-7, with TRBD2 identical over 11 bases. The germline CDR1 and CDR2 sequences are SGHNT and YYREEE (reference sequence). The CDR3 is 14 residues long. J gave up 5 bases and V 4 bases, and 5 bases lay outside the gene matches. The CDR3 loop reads CASSLSGGANEQYF. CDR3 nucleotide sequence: TGTGCCAGCAGCCTTAGCGGGGGGGCGAACGAGCAGTACTTC.

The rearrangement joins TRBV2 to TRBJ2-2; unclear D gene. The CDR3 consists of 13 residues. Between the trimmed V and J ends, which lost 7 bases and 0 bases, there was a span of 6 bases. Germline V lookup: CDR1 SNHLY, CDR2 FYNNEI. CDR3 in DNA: TGTGCCAGCAACAGTGCGAACACCGGGGAGCTGTTTTTT. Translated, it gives CASNSANTGELFF.

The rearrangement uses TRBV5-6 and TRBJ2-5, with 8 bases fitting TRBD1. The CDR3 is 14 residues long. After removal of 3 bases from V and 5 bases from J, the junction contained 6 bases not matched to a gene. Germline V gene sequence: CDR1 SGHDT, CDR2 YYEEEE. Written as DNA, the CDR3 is TGTGCCAGCAGCTGGATACAGGGGGACGAGACCCAGTACTTC. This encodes CASSWIQGDETQYF.

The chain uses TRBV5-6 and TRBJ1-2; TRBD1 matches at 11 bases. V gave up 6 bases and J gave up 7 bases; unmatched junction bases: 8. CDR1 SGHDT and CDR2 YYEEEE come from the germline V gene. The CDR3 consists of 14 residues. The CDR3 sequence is CASIELGTGGGYTF. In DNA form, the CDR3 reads TGTGCCAGCATCGAATTGGGGACAGGGGGTGGCTACACCTTC. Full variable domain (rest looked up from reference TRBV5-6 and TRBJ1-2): DAGVTQSPTHLIKTRGQQVTLRCSPKSGHDTVSWYQQALGQGPQFIFQYYEEEERQRGNFPDRFSGHQFPNYSSELNVNALLLGDSALYLCASIELGTGGGYTFGSGTRLTVV.

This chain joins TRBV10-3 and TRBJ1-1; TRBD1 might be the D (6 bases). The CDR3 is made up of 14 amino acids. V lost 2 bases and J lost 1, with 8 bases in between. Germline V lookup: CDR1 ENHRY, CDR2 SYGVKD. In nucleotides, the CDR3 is TGTGCCATCAGTGAGGCAGGGGAGAACACTGAAGCTTTCTTT. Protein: CAISEAGENTEAFF.

This chain's CDR3 is CASSSEQGAGTEAFF. The CDR3 bases are TGTGCCAGCAGCTCGGAACAGGGGGCGGGCACTGAAGCTTTCTTT. V gene TRBV11-1 combines with J gene TRBJ1-1, with TRBD1 matching over 9 bases. J gave up 4 bases and V 4 bases, and 7 bases lay outside the gene matches. Germline V gene data show CDR1 as SGHAT and CDR2 as FQDESV (reference sequence). The CDR3 contains 15 residues.

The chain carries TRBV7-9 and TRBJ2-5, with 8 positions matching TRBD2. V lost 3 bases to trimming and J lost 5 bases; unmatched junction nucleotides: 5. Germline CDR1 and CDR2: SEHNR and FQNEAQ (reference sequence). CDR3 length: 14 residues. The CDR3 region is CASSFRGGSETQYF. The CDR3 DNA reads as TGTGCCAGCAGCTTTCGGGGGGGAAGTGAGACCCAGTACTTC.

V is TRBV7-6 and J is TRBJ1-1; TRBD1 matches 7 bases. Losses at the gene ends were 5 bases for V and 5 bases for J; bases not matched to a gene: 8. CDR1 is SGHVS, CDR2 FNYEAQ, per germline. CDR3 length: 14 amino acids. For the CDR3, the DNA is TGTGCCAGCAGCCCCCGGGCAGGGGGTACTGAAGCTTTCTTT. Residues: CASSPRAGGTEAFF.

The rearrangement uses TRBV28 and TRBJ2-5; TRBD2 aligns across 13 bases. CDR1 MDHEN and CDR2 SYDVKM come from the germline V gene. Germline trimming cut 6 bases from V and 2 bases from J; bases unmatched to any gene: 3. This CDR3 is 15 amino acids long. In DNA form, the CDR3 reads TGTGCCAGCAGGAGACTAGCGGGAGGTCAAGAGACCCAGTACTTC. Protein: CASRRLAGGQETQYF.